One sample yielded the 3 T cell receptor beta chains listed below, sequenced in a study of blood T cells in healthy people across ages. A second PCR of about 7 to 12 cycles used a sample-barcoded 5' primer and a J-beta primer mix. TCRdb analysed the 5' RACE reads with MiXCR anew, one entry per CDR3 protein. The sample has fewer than 2,000,000 distinct CDR3 sequences, 35% to 50% seen once; the top ten hold about 23%. Sequenced material: blood. The receptors here all came from a human donor in good health.

There are a few counts of this clonotype. The V gene is TRBV7-2, the J gene TRBJ2-3; D ambiguous. The CDR3 is 14 residues long. The V gene lost 3 bases and the J gene lost 4 bases, with 11 bases spanning the gap. Per the germline V gene, CDR1 is SGHTA and CDR2 is FQGNSA. Here the CDR3 reads CASSFFPSADTQYF. The CDR3 DNA reads as TGTGCCAGCAGCTTCTTCCCCTCGGCAGATACGCAGTATTTT.

This clonotype was counted a few times. This chain links TRBV7-9 with TRBJ1-2, with D possibly matching TRBD1 (6 bases). Trimming removed 1 base from V and 6 bases from J, with 21 bases in between. Looked up from germline, CDR1 is SEHNR and CDR2 is FQNEAQ (reference sequence). This CDR3 has 17 amino acids. CDR3 region: CASSLVVWTGGTDGYTF. CDR3 in DNA: TGTGCCAGCAGCTTAGTAGTCTGGACGGGGGGCACAGATGGCTACACCTTC.

This clonotype came up many times. CDR3 loop: CASSPLADQETQYF. As DNA, the CDR3 is TGTGCCAGCAGCCCCTTAGCGGATCAAGAGACCCAGTACTTC. V usage is TRBV7-3 and J usage is TRBJ2-5, with TRBD2 as a possible D gene (6 bases). Trimming left V 5 bases short and J 2 bases short, with 12 bases between. This CDR3 is 14 amino acids long. CDR1 is SGHTA and CDR2 is FQGTGA in the germline V gene.